The entry that follows covers one T cell receptor beta chain sequence. J was trimmed by 5 bases and V by 3 bases; bases with no gene match: 13. This CDR3 region has 17 residues. Germline lookup yields CDR1 SGHDT and CDR2 YYEEEE. Living in 24 US areas, the participants were between 18 and 89 years of age. Participants were placed into cohorts based on the clinical history they reported. This sample was included in a study of blood T cell repertoires in COVID-19. For the study at large: PBMCs, B-cell-depleted T cells, or T cells provided the cDNA or gDNA that made up the material.

In the original processing: Reference gene primer amplification gave estimated nucleated cell counts. The protocol was immunoSEQ multiplex PCR, while the TCRdb copy is restricted to in-frame clones and leaves out a portion. The V and J calls and clone size are taken from that table; D and trimming were inferred from the DNA. The sample consists of about 240,000 clones, around nine tenths of them appearing once. The clonotype was recovered from a man in his forties who had recovered from COVID-19. The chain combines TRBV5-6 with TRBJ2-5; 10 bases match TRBD2. The sequencing input was PBMCs or T cells enriched from blood (not recorded which). The CDR3 nucleotides are TGTGCCAGCAGCTGGCGTATTAGCGGGGGGCCAGAGGAGACCCAGTACTTC. Translation: CASSWRISGGPEETQYF.